What follows is one T cell receptor beta chain and its context. This sample is part of a study of shared clonotypes between healthy human individuals. Each PCR replicate from the sorted subsets contained 150 to 250 ng DNA, which is some 30,000 T cell genomes. The repertoire was sequenced with immunoSEQ multiplex PCR; TCRdb's copy has only in-frame clones and lacks some. In the table there are 800,000 or so clones, about 96% of which are singletons. Trimming stripped 5 bases from V and 9 bases from J, with 15 bases between. The CDR3 contains 13 residues. Looked up from germline, CDR1 is MNHEY and CDR2 is SVGAGI. CD45RO-negative, CCR7-positively selected cells formed the naive CD8 fraction, excluding terminally differentiated effector memory CD45RA+ cells.

The sequencing input was naive CD8+ T cells sorted from blood. The sequence derives from a man aged 30 to 45 in good health. The genes are TRBV6-5 and TRBJ2-3; D not certain. CDR3 coding DNA: TGTGCCAGCAGTAAAAGGAGATTCGAGACGCAGTATTTT. The encoded protein is CASSKRRFETQYF.